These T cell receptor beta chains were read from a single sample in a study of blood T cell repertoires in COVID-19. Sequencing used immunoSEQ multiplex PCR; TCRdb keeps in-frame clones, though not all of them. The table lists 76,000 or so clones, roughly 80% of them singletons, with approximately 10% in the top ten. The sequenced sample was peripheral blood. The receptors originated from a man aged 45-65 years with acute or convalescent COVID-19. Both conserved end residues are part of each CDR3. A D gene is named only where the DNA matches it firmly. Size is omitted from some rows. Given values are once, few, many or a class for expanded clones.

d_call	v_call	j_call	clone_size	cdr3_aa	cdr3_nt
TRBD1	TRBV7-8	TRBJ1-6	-	CASSLARTGWNSPLHF	TGTGCCAGCAGCTTAGCCCGGACAGGATGGAATTCACCCCTCCACTTT
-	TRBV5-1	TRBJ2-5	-	CASSPTRNQETQYF	TGCGCCAGCAGCCCGACAAGGAACCAAGAGACCCAGTACTTC
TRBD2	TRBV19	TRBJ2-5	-	CASSPIGGTSGETQYF	TGTGCCAGTAGTCCAATCGGCGGGACTAGCGGTGAGACCCAGTACTTC
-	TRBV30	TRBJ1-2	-	CAWDRNNYGYTF	TGTGCCTGGGACAGGAATAACTATGGCTACACCTTC
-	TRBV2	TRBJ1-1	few	CASSDITDRRMNTEAFF	TGTGCCAGCAGTGACATCACCGACAGGCGGATGAACACTGAAGCTTTCTTT
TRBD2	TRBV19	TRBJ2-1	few	CASSQTSGGYNEQFF	TGTGCCAGTAGCCAGACTAGCGGGGGGTACAATGAGCAGTTCTTC
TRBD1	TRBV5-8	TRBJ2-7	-	CASSLGTGTFYEQYF	TGTGCCAGCAGCTTAGGGACAGGGACTTTTTACGAGCAGTACTTC
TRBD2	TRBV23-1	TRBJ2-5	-	CASSQSTPGTKETQYF	TGCGCCAGCAGTCAATCGACTCCCGGGACTAAAGAGACCCAGTACTTC
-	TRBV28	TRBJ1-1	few	CASSSHQGRGTEAFF	TGTGCCAGCAGTTCCCACCAGGGGCGGGGGACTGAAGCTTTCTTT
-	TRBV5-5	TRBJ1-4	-	CASSLRLPRTNEKLFF	TGTGCCAGCAGCTTGAGGCTTCCGCGGACTAATGAAAAACTGTTTTTT
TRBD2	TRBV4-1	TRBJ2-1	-	CASSTPGLGRGNEQFF	TGCGCCAGCAGCACACCGGGACTAGGGAGGGGGAATGAGCAGTTCTTC
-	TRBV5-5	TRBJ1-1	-	CASSERTATNTEAFF	TGTGCCAGCAGCGAACGGACAGCGACGAACACTGAAGCTTTCTTT
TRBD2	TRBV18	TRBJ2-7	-	CASSTGLAVYEQYF	TGTGCCAGCTCAACCGGACTAGCGGTCTACGAGCAGTACTTC
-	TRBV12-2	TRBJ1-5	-	CASRLVGWTGGLPRTPNSNQPQHF	TGTGCAAGTCGCTTAGTAGGCTGGACAGGGGGCCTCCCCCGGACGCCTAATAGCAATCAGCCCCAGCATTTT
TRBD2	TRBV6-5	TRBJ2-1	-	CASSYSSGLAGEQFF	TGTGCCAGCAGTTACTCTTCGGGACTAGCGGGGGAGCAGTTCTTC
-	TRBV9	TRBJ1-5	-	CASSAGDQPQHF	TGTGCCAGCAGCGCGGGAGATCAGCCCCAGCATTTT
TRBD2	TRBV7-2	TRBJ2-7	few	CASSLVLGLAGSEQYF	TGTGCCAGCAGCTTAGTTCTGGGACTAGCGGGATCCGAGCAGTACTTC
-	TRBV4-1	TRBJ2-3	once	CASSQFGFPSTDTQYF	TGCGCCAGCAGCCAATTTGGCTTCCCTAGCACAGATACGCAGTATTTT
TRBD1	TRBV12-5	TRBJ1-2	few	CASGGEGARGYTF	TGTGCTAGTGGTGGCGAGGGGGCGCGGGGCTACACCTTC
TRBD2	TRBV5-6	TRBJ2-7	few	CASSSLAGGPYEQYF	TGTGCCAGCAGCTCCTTAGCGGGAGGACCCTACGAGCAGTACTTC
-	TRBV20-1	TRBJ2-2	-	CSARGSGELFF	TGCAGTGCTAGAGGGAGCGGGGAGCTGTTTTTT
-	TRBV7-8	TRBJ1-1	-	CASSLVGNTEAFF	TGTGCCAGCAGCTTAGTCGGGAACACTGAAGCTTTCTTT
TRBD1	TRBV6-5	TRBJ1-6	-	CASSYSDRGRSPLHF	TGTGCCAGCAGTTACTCGGACAGGGGTAGATCACCCCTCCACTTT
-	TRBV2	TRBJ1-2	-	CASSEAPRGEGYTF	TGTGCCAGCAGTGAAGCACCCCGGGGGGAAGGCTACACCTTC
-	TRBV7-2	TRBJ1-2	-	CASSLDSSYGYTF	TGTGCCAGCAGCTTAGACAGCTCCTATGGCTACACCTTC
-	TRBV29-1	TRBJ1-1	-	CSARTPRGTEAFF	TGCAGCGCTCGGACGCCACGGGGCACTGAAGCTTTCTTT